This T cell receptor (beta chain) was captured in a study of blood T cell repertoires in COVID-19. Study-wide context: Acute and convalescent COVID-19 samples came from the United States, Italy and Spain. Sources were T cells, B-cell-depleted T cells, or PBMCs; the material itself was cDNA or gDNA.

Original analysis: Reference gene primer amplification in the assay estimated nucleated cell counts. The repertoire was sequenced with immunoSEQ multiplex PCR; TCRdb's copy has only in-frame clones and lacks some. V, J and clone size derive from that table, while D and trimming were established from the DNA sequence. Of approximately 15,000 clones in the sample, approximately 80% were seen once. From germline, CDR1 is SQVTM and CDR2 ANQGSEA. Trimming removed 6 bases at V and 6 bases at J, with 17 bases between. This CDR3 region has 13 residues. Sample: peripheral blood. This TCR was sampled from a man aged 35 to 55 with active or convalescent COVID-19. The gene calls are TRBV29-1 and TRBJ1-1; possible D gene TRBD1, 5 bases. This CDR3 is CSVGGTAEAEAFF. The CDR3 DNA reads TGCAGCGTCGGGGGGACGGCCGAGGCTGAAGCTTTCTTT. The full variable domain, with the rest looked up from reference TRBV29-1 and TRBJ1-1, is SAVISQKPSRDICQRGTSLTIQCQVDSQVTMMFWYRQQPGQSLTLIATANQGSEATYESGFVIDKFPISRPNLTFSTLTVSNMSPEDSSIYLCSVGGTAEAEAFFGQGTRLTVV.